This T cell receptor (beta chain) is from a study of PD-L1 blockade in urothelial cancer. V lost 5 bases to trimming and J lost 2 bases; unmatched junction nucleotides: 12. The CDR3 totals 16 residues. The germline V gene encodes CDR1 SGHAT and CDR2 FQNNGV. Libraries were prepared by immunoSEQ multiplex PCR; TCRdb keeps only in-frame clonotypes and omits some of them. The sample has 90,000 to 120,000 clones; approximately 85% are singletons. Sequenced material: PBMCs, taken around atezolizumab (anti-PD-L1) treatment. The TCR comes from a man aged 50-60 years with urothelial cancer. The rearrangement joins TRBV11-2 to TRBJ2-7; 7 bases map to TRBD1. CDR3 protein: CASSPGTEKAAYEQYF. CDR3 coding DNA: TGTGCCAGCAGCCCCGGGACAGAGAAAGCGGCCTACGAGCAGTACTTC.